The entry below describes one T cell receptor beta chain. The study drew participants aged about 18 to 89 years from approximately 25 US areas. This sample stems from a study of blood T cell repertoires in COVID-19. Background on the study: Symptom resolution, clearance, or two negative PCRs marked donors in Cohort 3 as recovered. T cells, B-cell-depleted T cells, or PBMCs supplied cDNA or gDNA.

The CDR3 loop spans 16 amino acids. Germline trimming cut 1 base from V and 6 bases from J; bases unmatched to any gene: 9. Germline assignment: CDR1 MNHNS and CDR2 SASEGT. As handled by the study authors: Reference gene primer amplification yielded estimated nucleated cell counts. Measured with immunoSEQ multiplex PCR; TCRdb has only the in-frame clones, and not every one. The DNA was the basis for D and trimming; V, J and clone size are from that table. The sample records about 360,000 clones, about 90% being singletons. Specimen: PBMCs or T cells enriched from blood (not recorded which). The chain links TRBV6-1 to TRBJ2-7, with 10 bases matching TRBD2. The TCR was taken from a middle-aged man in a cohort exposed to, infected with or recovered from COVID-19 (not recorded which). This CDR3 is CASSEVGLAGAREQYF. The CDR3 DNA sequence: TGTGCCAGCAGTGAAGTCGGGCTAGCGGGAGCCCGCGAGCAGTACTTC.